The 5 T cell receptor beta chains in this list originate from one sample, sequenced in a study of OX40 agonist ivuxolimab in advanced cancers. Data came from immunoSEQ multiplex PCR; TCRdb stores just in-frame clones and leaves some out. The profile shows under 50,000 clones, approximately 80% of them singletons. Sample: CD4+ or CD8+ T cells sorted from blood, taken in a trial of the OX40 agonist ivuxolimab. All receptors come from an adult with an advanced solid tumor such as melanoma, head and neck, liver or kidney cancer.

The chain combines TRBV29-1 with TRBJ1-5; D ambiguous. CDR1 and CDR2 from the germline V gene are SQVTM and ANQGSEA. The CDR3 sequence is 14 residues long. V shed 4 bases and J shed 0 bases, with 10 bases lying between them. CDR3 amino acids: CSVAGSDSNQPQHF. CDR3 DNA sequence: TGCAGCGTTGCCGGGTCAGATAGCAATCAGCCCCAGCATTTT.

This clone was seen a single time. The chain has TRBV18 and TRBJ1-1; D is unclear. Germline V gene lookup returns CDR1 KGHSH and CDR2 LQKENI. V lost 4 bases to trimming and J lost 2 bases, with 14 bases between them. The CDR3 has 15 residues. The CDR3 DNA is TGTGCCAGCTCACGGACCACCGCCCTCAACACTGAAGCTTTCTTT. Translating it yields CASSRTTALNTEAFF. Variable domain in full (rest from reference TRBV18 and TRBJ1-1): NAGVMQNPRHLVRRRGQEARLRCSPMKGHSHVYWYRQLPEEGLKFMVYLQKENIIDESGMPKERFSAEFPKEGPSILRIQQVVRGDSAAYFCASSRTTALNTEAFFGQGTRLTVV.

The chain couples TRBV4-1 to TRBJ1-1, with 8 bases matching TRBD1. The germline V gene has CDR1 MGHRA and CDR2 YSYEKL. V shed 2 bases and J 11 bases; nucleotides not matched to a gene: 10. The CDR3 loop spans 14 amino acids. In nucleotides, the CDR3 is TGCGCCAGCAGCCAACAGACAGGGGATGGGGGTGCTTTCTTT. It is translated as CASSQQTGDGGAFF.

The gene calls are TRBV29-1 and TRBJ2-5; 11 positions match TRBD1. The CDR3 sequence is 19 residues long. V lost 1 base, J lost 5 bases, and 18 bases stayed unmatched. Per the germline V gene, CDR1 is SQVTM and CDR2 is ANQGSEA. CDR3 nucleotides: TGCAGCGTTGAAGCCCGGACAGGGGGCGAGTGGGGCGCAACTGAGACCCAGTACTTC. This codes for CSVEARTGGEWGATETQYF.

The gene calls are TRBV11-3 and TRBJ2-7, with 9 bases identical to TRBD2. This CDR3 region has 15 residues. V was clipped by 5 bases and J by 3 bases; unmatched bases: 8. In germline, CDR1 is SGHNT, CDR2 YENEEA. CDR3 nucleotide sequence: TGTGCCAGCAGCCGTCTTGCAGCGGGGGGCTACGAGCAGTACTTC. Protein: CASSRLAAGGYEQYF.